This T cell receptor beta chain was sequenced for a study of CD8 T cells in Susac syndrome. In the multiple sclerosis control group, patients were treatment-naive and had stable or active relapsing-remitting disease. While CD8+ and CD4+ T cells were isolated negatively, TEMRA cells were enriched by FACS. The RNA input was roughly 0.45 to 1 ug, and it was reverse transcribed with random hexamers. The method of amplification for TCR beta CDR3 was immunoSEQ multiplex PCR, covering 54 Vbeta and 13 Jbeta. MiXCR, run by TCRdb on the immunoSEQ multiplex PCR reads, gives a single entry per CDR3 protein. The table has hundreds of thousands of distinct CDR3 sequences, around 83% seen once; the top ten hold about 0.12%. The CDR3 is made up of 13 amino acids. Trimming shortened V by 0 bases and J by 8 bases, and 10 bases separated the two germline ends. Germline loops: CDR1 MGHRA, CDR2 YSYEKL.

Sample: CD8+ T cells from PBMCs. The chain carries TRBV4-1 and TRBJ1-2, with no clear D. This TCR was sampled from a human donor with multiple sclerosis. CDR3 sequence (DNA): TGCGCCAGCAGCCAAGATTTAACGGGGGGCTACACCTTC. Amino acids: CASSQDLTGGYTF.